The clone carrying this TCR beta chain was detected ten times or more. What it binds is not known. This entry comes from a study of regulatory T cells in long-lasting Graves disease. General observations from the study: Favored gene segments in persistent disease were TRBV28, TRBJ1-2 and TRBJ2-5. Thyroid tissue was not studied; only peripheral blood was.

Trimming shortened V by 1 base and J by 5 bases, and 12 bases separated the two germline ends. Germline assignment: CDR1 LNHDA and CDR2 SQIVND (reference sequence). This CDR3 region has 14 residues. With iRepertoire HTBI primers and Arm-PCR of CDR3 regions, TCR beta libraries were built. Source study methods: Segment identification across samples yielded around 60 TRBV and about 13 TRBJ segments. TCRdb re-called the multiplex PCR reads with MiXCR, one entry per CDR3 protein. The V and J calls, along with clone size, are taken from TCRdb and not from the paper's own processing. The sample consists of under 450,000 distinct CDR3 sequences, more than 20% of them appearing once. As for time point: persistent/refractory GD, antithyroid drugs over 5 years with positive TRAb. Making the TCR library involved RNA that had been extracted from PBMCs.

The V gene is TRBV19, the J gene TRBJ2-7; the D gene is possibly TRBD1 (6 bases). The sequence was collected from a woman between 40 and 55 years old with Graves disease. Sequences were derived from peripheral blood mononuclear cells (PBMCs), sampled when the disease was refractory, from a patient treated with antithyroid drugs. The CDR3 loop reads CASSIGDPGDEQYF. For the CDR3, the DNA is TGTGCCAGTAGTATAGGTGACCCAGGGGACGAGCAGTACTTC.